This T cell receptor beta chain was documented in a study of cytomegalovirus exposure and HLA in healthy donors. PCR used 60 Vbeta primers and 13 Jbeta primers. Per the study methods: Unique TCR beta chains numbered around 80 million in a later analysis, with roughly 10 million shared. Method: immunoSEQ multiplex PCR; TCRdb's copy keeps in-frame clones and lacks some. From that table come the V and J calls and clone size; the DNA was used to work out D and trimming. The repertoire includes about 180,000 clones, 65% to 85% of them detected once, and over 2% sits in the top ten. Study observations and caveats: In a later analysis, productive TCRs from donors in an Asian-associated ancestry cluster reportedly carried fewer N-insertions than the cohort mean. Only CMV serostatus was available as immune exposure information.

Worth noting for this clone: Its matching antigen is unknown. The junction differs from germline at one of its ends, possibly a read error.

Germline V gene data show CDR1 as SGHDT and CDR2 as YYEEEE. This CDR3 contains 15 residues. The sequence was obtained from a man in his fifties or sixties in good health and CMV-seronegative. This chain joins TRBV5-6 and TRBJ1-6, with D possibly TRBD1 on 6 matching bases. Sequencing was done on a sample of PBMCs. The CDR3 sequence: CASRSRTVTNSPLNF. The CDR3 DNA sequence: TGTGCCAGCCGCTCTCGGACAGTCACTAATTCACCCCTCAACTTT.